A selection of T cell receptor beta chains follows, all from one sample in a study of early T cells in non-severe SARS-CoV-2 infection. TCRdb independently ran MiXCR on the 5' RACE reads; one entry per CDR3 protein. This table holds around 50,000 distinct CDR3 sequences, roughly 13% found once. The sample consisted of whole blood. These receptors were collected from an adult who was a healthcare worker with PCR-confirmed SARS-CoV-2 infection or an uninfected control (not recorded which). Both conserved end residues are part of each CDR3. Fields, in order: CDR3 protein, CDR3 DNA, clone size, V gene, J gene, D gene, CDR3 length. A D gene is named only where the DNA matches it firmly. Not all rows give a size; the values are once, few, many and, for expanded clones, a class.

cdr3_aa: CASSKQGIGGNTEAFF
cdr3_nt: TGTGCCAGCAGCAAACAGGGGATCGGAGGGAACACTGAAGCTTTCTTT
clone_size: many
v_call: TRBV28
j_call: TRBJ1-1
d_call: TRBD1
cdr3_length: 16

cdr3_aa: CASSLAPGAGDGYTF
cdr3_nt: TGTGCCAGCAGCTTAGCCCCCGGGGCGGGCGATGGCTACACCTTC
clone_size: many
v_call: TRBV11-2
j_call: TRBJ1-2
d_call: -
cdr3_length: 15

cdr3_aa: CASSQERRGETTDTQYF
cdr3_nt: TGCGCCAGCAGCCAAGAACGCCGCGGGGAGACCACAGATACGCAGTATTTT
clone_size: many
v_call: TRBV4-1
j_call: TRBJ2-3
d_call: -
cdr3_length: 17

cdr3_aa: CASSPQQGSLEQYF
cdr3_nt: TGTGCCAGCAGCCCCCAACAGGGATCCCTCGAGCAGTACTTC
clone_size: few
v_call: TRBV7-3
j_call: TRBJ2-7
d_call: -
cdr3_length: 14

cdr3_aa: CASSPTSGGAEEQYF
cdr3_nt: TGTGCCAGCAGCCCTACTAGCGGGGGGGCCGAAGAGCAGTACTTC
clone_size: many
v_call: TRBV11-2
j_call: TRBJ2-7
d_call: TRBD2
cdr3_length: 15

cdr3_aa: CSVVGTLYYNEQFF
cdr3_nt: TGCAGCGTCGTAGGGACATTATACTACAATGAGCAGTTCTTC
clone_size: -
v_call: TRBV29-1
j_call: TRBJ2-1
d_call: -
cdr3_length: 14

cdr3_aa: CASSTDRRNTEAFF
cdr3_nt: TGTGCCAGCAGTACGGACAGGCGGAACACTGAAGCTTTCTTT
clone_size: many
v_call: TRBV6-1
j_call: TRBJ1-1
d_call: TRBD1
cdr3_length: 14

cdr3_aa: CASSEGQGSQPQHF
cdr3_nt: TGTGCCAGCAGTGAGGGACAGGGCTCTCAGCCCCAGCATTTT
clone_size: many
v_call: TRBV2
j_call: TRBJ1-5
d_call: TRBD1
cdr3_length: 14

cdr3_aa: CASSDSSYNSPLHF
cdr3_nt: TGTGCCAGTAGCGATTCCTCCTATAATTCACCCCTCCACTTT
clone_size: many
v_call: TRBV19
j_call: TRBJ1-6
d_call: -
cdr3_length: 14

cdr3_aa: CASSFRVGYNEQFF
cdr3_nt: TGTGCCAGCAGTTTCCGGGTAGGGTACAATGAGCAGTTCTTC
clone_size: many
v_call: TRBV27
j_call: TRBJ2-1
d_call: -
cdr3_length: 14

cdr3_aa: CASLAGANTGELFF
cdr3_nt: TGTGCCAGCTTAGCGGGGGCGAACACCGGGGAGCTGTTTTTT
clone_size: -
v_call: TRBV2
j_call: TRBJ2-2
d_call: TRBD2
cdr3_length: 14

cdr3_aa: CASRPDRESIYGYTF
cdr3_nt: TGTGCCAGCAGGCCCGACAGGGAATCCATCTATGGCTACACCTTC
clone_size: few
v_call: TRBV12-3/TRBV12-4
j_call: TRBJ1-2
d_call: TRBD1
cdr3_length: 15

cdr3_aa: CSGKRDSNYNEQFF
cdr3_nt: TGCAGCGGCAAAAGGGACAGTAACTACAATGAGCAGTTCTTC
clone_size: -
v_call: TRBV29-1
j_call: TRBJ2-1
d_call: TRBD1
cdr3_length: 14

cdr3_aa: CASSLGGPGQETQYF
cdr3_nt: TGTGCCAGCAGTTTGGGAGGACCGGGCCAAGAGACCCAGTACTTC
clone_size: -
v_call: TRBV28
j_call: TRBJ2-5
d_call: -
cdr3_length: 15

cdr3_aa: CASSLPGTASEAFF
cdr3_nt: TGTGCCAGCAGCCTCCCCGGGACAGCCTCTGAAGCTTTCTTT
clone_size: -
v_call: TRBV3-1
j_call: TRBJ1-1
d_call: TRBD1
cdr3_length: 14

cdr3_aa: CASSLRTSGGHEQYF
cdr3_nt: TGTGCCAGCAGTTTAAGGACTAGCGGGGGGCACGAGCAGTACTTC
clone_size: -
v_call: TRBV27
j_call: TRBJ2-7
d_call: TRBD2
cdr3_length: 15

cdr3_aa: CASKFRYENIQYF
cdr3_nt: TGTGCCAGCAAGTTCAGATATGAAAACATTCAGTACTTC
clone_size: few
v_call: TRBV27
j_call: TRBJ2-4
d_call: -
cdr3_length: 13

cdr3_aa: CASRVKGQPQNQPQHF
cdr3_nt: TGTGCCAGCAGAGTTAAAGGACAGCCCCAAAATCAGCCCCAGCATTTT
clone_size: many
v_call: TRBV2
j_call: TRBJ1-5
d_call: -
cdr3_length: 16

cdr3_aa: CASSYPSGRGYNEQFF
cdr3_nt: TGTGCCAGCAGTTACCCTAGCGGGAGGGGGTACAATGAGCAGTTCTTC
clone_size: many
v_call: TRBV6-6
j_call: TRBJ2-1
d_call: TRBD2
cdr3_length: 16

cdr3_aa: CASSARLAGWDTQYF
cdr3_nt: TGTGCCAGCAGTGCTCGACTAGCGGGTTGGGATACGCAGTATTTT
clone_size: many
v_call: TRBV2
j_call: TRBJ2-3
d_call: TRBD2
cdr3_length: 15

cdr3_aa: CASSSAGTGNTIYF
cdr3_nt: TGCGCCAGCAGCTCAGCAGGGACCGGAAACACCATATATTTT
clone_size: many
v_call: TRBV5-1
j_call: TRBJ1-3
d_call: -
cdr3_length: 14

cdr3_aa: CATTEGTQNNEQFF
cdr3_nt: TGTGCCACCACCGAAGGAACACAAAACAATGAGCAGTTCTTC
clone_size: many
v_call: TRBV24-1
j_call: TRBJ2-1
d_call: -
cdr3_length: 14

cdr3_aa: CASSLDYGPGNEQYF
cdr3_nt: TGTGCCAGCAGCTTAGATTACGGCCCAGGGAACGAGCAGTACTTC
clone_size: many
v_call: TRBV11-2
j_call: TRBJ2-7
d_call: -
cdr3_length: 15

cdr3_aa: CASREGQNTEAFF
cdr3_nt: TGTGCCAGCAGGGAAGGACAGAACACTGAAGCTTTCTTT
clone_size: -
v_call: TRBV6-4
j_call: TRBJ1-1
d_call: -
cdr3_length: 13

cdr3_aa: CASSPRDRVYNEQFF
cdr3_nt: TGTGCCAGCAGCCCGCGGGACAGGGTCTACAATGAGCAGTTCTTC
clone_size: many
v_call: TRBV7-9
j_call: TRBJ2-1
d_call: TRBD1
cdr3_length: 15

cdr3_aa: CASSLLLAGSSYNEQFF
cdr3_nt: TGTGCCAGCAGCTTATTACTAGCGGGGAGCTCCTACAATGAGCAGTTCTTC
clone_size: many
v_call: TRBV7-8
j_call: TRBJ2-1
d_call: TRBD2
cdr3_length: 17

cdr3_aa: CASSLAINGGEQFF
cdr3_nt: TGTGCCAGCAGCTTAGCGATTAATGGAGGTGAGCAGTTCTTC
clone_size: many
v_call: TRBV7-9
j_call: TRBJ2-1
d_call: -
cdr3_length: 14

cdr3_aa: CASSISSSGHYNEQFF
cdr3_nt: TGTGCCAGCAGCATCAGTTCTAGCGGACATTACAATGAGCAGTTCTTC
clone_size: few
v_call: TRBV5-5
j_call: TRBJ2-1
d_call: TRBD2
cdr3_length: 16

cdr3_aa: CASSPWGDVQYYGYTF
cdr3_nt: TGTGCCAGCAGCCCCTGGGGGGACGTCCAATACTATGGCTACACCTTC
clone_size: few
v_call: TRBV3-1
j_call: TRBJ1-2
d_call: -
cdr3_length: 16

cdr3_aa: CSARDRYSGHTYEQYF
cdr3_nt: TGCAGTGCTAGAGATAGATATAGCGGACACACCTACGAGCAGTACTTC
clone_size: many
v_call: TRBV20-1
j_call: TRBJ2-7
d_call: -
cdr3_length: 16

cdr3_aa: CSVDQGGTEAFF
cdr3_nt: TGCAGCGTTGACCAGGGGGGGACTGAAGCTTTCTTT
clone_size: few
v_call: TRBV29-1
j_call: TRBJ1-1
d_call: TRBD1
cdr3_length: 12

cdr3_aa: CSVRETGPTDTQYF
cdr3_nt: TGCAGCGTTCGCGAAACAGGCCCCACAGATACGCAGTATTTT
clone_size: many
v_call: TRBV29-1
j_call: TRBJ2-3
d_call: -
cdr3_length: 14

cdr3_aa: CASSRIEQETQYF
cdr3_nt: TGCGCCAGCAGTAGAATAGAGCAAGAGACCCAGTACTTC
clone_size: many
v_call: TRBV5-1
j_call: TRBJ2-5
d_call: -
cdr3_length: 13

cdr3_aa: CASSLLSIRLGEDTQYF
cdr3_nt: TGTGCCAGCAGTTTACTTTCCATCCGTTTGGGGGAAGATACGCAGTATTTT
clone_size: -
v_call: TRBV27
j_call: TRBJ2-3
d_call: -
cdr3_length: 17

cdr3_aa: CASSLDPLTSGSYEQYF
cdr3_nt: TGCGCCAGCAGCTTGGACCCTCTGACTAGCGGATCCTACGAGCAGTACTTC
clone_size: -
v_call: TRBV5-1
j_call: TRBJ2-7
d_call: TRBD2
cdr3_length: 17

cdr3_aa: CASTQDRGLTEAFF
cdr3_nt: TGTGCCAGCACCCAAGACAGGGGGCTTACTGAAGCTTTCTTT
clone_size: -
v_call: TRBV6-2/TRBV6-3
j_call: TRBJ1-1
d_call: TRBD1
cdr3_length: 14